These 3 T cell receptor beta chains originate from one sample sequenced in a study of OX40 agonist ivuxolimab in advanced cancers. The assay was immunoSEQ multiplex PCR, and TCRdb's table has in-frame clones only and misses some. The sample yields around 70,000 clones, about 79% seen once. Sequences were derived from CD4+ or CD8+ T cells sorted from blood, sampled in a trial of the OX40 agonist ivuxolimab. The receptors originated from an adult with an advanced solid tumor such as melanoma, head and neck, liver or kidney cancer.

The CDR3 DNA reads as TGTGCCAGTAGTTCGGAAAAACGCACTGAAGCTTTCTTT. Residues: CASSSEKRTEAFF. The rearrangement links TRBV19 to TRBJ1-1, with D unresolved. The CDR3 totals 13 residues. The germline gives CDR1 LNHDA, CDR2 SQIVND (reference sequence). V dropped 5 bases and J dropped 4 bases, with 11 bases sitting between them.

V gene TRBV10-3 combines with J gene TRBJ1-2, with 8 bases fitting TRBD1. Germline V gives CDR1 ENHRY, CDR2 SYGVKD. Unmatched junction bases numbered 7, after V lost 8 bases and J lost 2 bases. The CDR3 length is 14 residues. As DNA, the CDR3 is TGTGCCATCGCACCGGACAGGGAGAACTATGGCTACACCTTC. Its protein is CAIAPDRENYGYTF.

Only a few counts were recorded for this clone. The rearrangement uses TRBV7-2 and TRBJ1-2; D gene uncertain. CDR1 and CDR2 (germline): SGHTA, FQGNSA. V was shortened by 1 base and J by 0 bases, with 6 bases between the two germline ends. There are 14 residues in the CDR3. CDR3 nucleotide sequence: TGTGCCAGCAGCTTAGGAGGGACTAACTATGGCTACACCTTC. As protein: CASSLGGTNYGYTF.